Listed below are T cell receptor beta chains from one sample, sequenced in a study of T cell responses to AZD1222 COVID-19 vaccine. Generated by immunoSEQ multiplex PCR, the TCRdb table keeps only in-frame clones and is missing some. The sample lists 150,000 or so clones, roughly nine tenths seen once, with 5.5% in the top ten. This sample comprised peripheral blood, obtained on day 0 of MenACWY control vaccination. These TCRs come from an adult in good health. CDR3s include the opening cysteine and the closing phenylalanine or tryptophan. A D gene is named only where the DNA matches it firmly. The size field is filled for only some rows; it gives once, few, many or a size class.

d_call	clone_size	j_call	v_call	cdr3_aa	cdr3_nt
-	-	TRBJ2-4	TRBV5-1	CASSRGQNWDIQYF	TGCGCCAGCAGCCGGGGACAAAACTGGGACATTCAGTACTTC
TRBD2	-	TRBJ2-1	TRBV6-4	CASSDGTSSYNEQFF	TGTGCCAGCAGTGACGGGACTAGCTCCTACAATGAGCAGTTCTTC
-	-	TRBJ1-5	TRBV9	CASSVDGGPYQPQHF	TGTGCCAGCAGCGTAGATGGGGGGCCCTATCAGCCCCAGCATTTT
-	-	TRBJ1-5	TRBV7-9	CASSPPGLAGQPQHF	TGTGCCAGCAGCCCACCCGGACTCGCGGGGCAGCCCCAGCATTTT
-	-	TRBJ1-4	TRBV7-2	CASSLVGRGSNEKLFF	TGTGCCAGCAGCTTAGTAGGTAGAGGATCGAATGAAAAACTGTTTTTT
-	-	TRBJ2-3	TRBV5-5	CASSPNTDTQYF	TGTGCCAGCAGCCCCAACACAGATACGCAGTATTTT
-	-	TRBJ2-5	TRBV7-2	CASSLLASETQYF	TGTGCCAGCAGCTTACTAGCGTCGGAGACCCAGTACTTC
-	-	TRBJ1-5	TRBV27	CASSSGLSNQPQHF	TGTGCCAGCAGTTCAGGGTTAAGCAATCAGCCCCAGCATTTT
TRBD1	-	TRBJ1-2	TRBV10-3	CAINPTGNYGYTF	TGTGCCATCAATCCGACAGGGAACTATGGCTACACCTTC
-	-	TRBJ1-3	TRBV28	CASSSRLGITGNTIYF	TGTGCCAGCAGTTCCCGCCTTGGGATAACTGGAAACACCATATATTTT
-	-	TRBJ2-5	TRBV5-4	CASSLAEAETQYF	TGTGCCAGCAGCTTGGCCGAGGCAGAGACCCAGTACTTC
-	-	TRBJ1-3	TRBV4-1	CASSFIPTSSGNTIYF	TGCGCCAGCAGCTTTATCCCGACGAGCTCTGGAAACACCATATATTTT
TRBD1	-	TRBJ1-2	TRBV2	CASSAGGSSNGYTF	TGTGCCAGCTCAGCAGGGGGCAGCTCCAATGGCTACACCTTC
-	-	TRBJ1-1	TRBV19	CASTAPGGAEAFF	TGTGCCAGTACCGCCCCGGGGGGGGCTGAAGCTTTCTTT
-	once	TRBJ1-4	TRBV19	CASSIEPPGTTNEKLFF	TGTGCCAGTAGTATCGAACCGCCGGGAACAACTAATGAAAAACTGTTTTTT
-	-	TRBJ1-2	TRBV7-2	CASSSQGGLTPYGYTF	TGTGCCAGCAGTTCGCAGGGAGGGTTGACTCCTTATGGCTACACCTTC
TRBD2	-	TRBJ2-3	TRBV10-3	CAISGNGPIAGGMSDTQYF	TGTGCCATCAGTGGGAACGGACCTATAGCGGGAGGAATGTCAGATACGCAGTATTTT
TRBD1	-	TRBJ1-1	TRBV5-4	CASSKGQVNTEAFF	TGTGCCAGCAGTAAGGGACAGGTGAACACTGAAGCTTTCTTT
-	-	TRBJ1-1	TRBV7-6	CASSLVGPTEAFF	TGTGCCAGCAGCTTAGTTGGGCCCACTGAAGCTTTCTTT
TRBD1	-	TRBJ1-4	TRBV19	CASSMSSGTGVFF	TGTGCCAGTAGTATGTCCTCCGGGACAGGGGTGTTTTTT
TRBD1	-	TRBJ1-4	TRBV27	CASSPRTGENEKLFF	TGTGCCAGCAGTCCACGGACAGGGGAGAATGAAAAACTGTTTTTT
TRBD1	-	TRBJ1-2	TRBV4-3	CASSQGQQGGYGYTF	TGCGCCAGCAGCCAAGGCCAACAGGGGGGGTATGGCTACACCTTC
TRBD1	-	TRBJ1-6	TRBV27	CASSFGTGEPSPLHF	TGTGCCAGCAGTTTCGGGACAGGGGAGCCTTCACCCCTCCACTTT
-	-	TRBJ1-5	TRBV27	CASGKREGQPQHF	TGTGCCAGCGGAAAGCGAGAAGGTCAGCCCCAGCATTTT
-	-	TRBJ1-3	TRBV5-6	CASSLRWAGNTIYF	TGTGCCAGCAGCTTGAGGTGGGCTGGGAACACCATATATTTT
TRBD2	-	TRBJ2-2	TRBV6-5	CASSFEREGPSGELFF	TGTGCCAGCAGTTTCGAGCGGGAGGGCCCTTCCGGGGAGCTGTTTTTT
-	-	TRBJ1-1	TRBV14	CASSQGRGRTEAFF	TGTGCCAGCAGCCAAGGGAGGGGGAGGACTGAAGCTTTCTTT
TRBD1	-	TRBJ1-4	TRBV2	CASSAQGAGNEKLFF	TGTGCCAGCAGTGCCCAGGGGGCGGGTAATGAAAAACTGTTTTTT
-	-	TRBJ1-1	TRBV6-1	CASSELGGYTEAFF	TGTGCCAGCAGTGAATTAGGAGGGTACACTGAAGCTTTCTTT
TRBD1	-	TRBJ2-7	TRBV6-6	CASSYFGTAPYEQYF	TGTGCCAGCAGTTACTTTGGGACAGCACCCTACGAGCAGTACTTC
TRBD2	-	TRBJ2-3	TRBV5-1	CASSSGLAGGTDTQYF	TGCGCCAGCAGCTCGGGACTAGCGGGAGGAACAGATACGCAGTATTTT
-	-	TRBJ1-3	TRBV7-9	CASSPGLLETTIYF	TGTGCCAGCAGTCCCGGACTGTTGGAAACGACCATATATTTT
TRBD1	once	TRBJ2-3	TRBV24-1	CATSDFTGGGTDTQYF	TGTGCCACCAGTGATTTTACAGGGGGTGGTACAGATACGCAGTATTTT
-	-	TRBJ1-2	TRBV4-3	CASSQAGRGYGYTF	TGCGCCAGCAGCCAAGCTGGACGGGGCTATGGCTACACCTTC
-	-	TRBJ1-4	TRBV7-9	CASSLRTANEKLFF	TGTGCCAGCAGCCTACGGACAGCTAATGAAAAACTGTTTTTT
TRBD2	few	TRBJ2-1	TRBV6-2/TRBV6-3	CASSYTSGGEGEQFF	TGTGCCAGCAGTTACACTAGCGGGGGGGAGGGTGAGCAGTTCTTC
-	once	TRBJ1-6	TRBV5-6	CASSDGLGGTNSPLHF	TGTGCCAGCAGCGACGGCCTCGGGGGGACCAATTCACCCCTCCACTTT
-	-	TRBJ2-2	TRBV18	CASSQGIGNTGELFF	TGTGCCAGCTCACAGGGAATAGGGAACACCGGGGAGCTGTTTTTT
-	-	TRBJ2-1	TRBV5-1	CASSLGVGSSYNEQFF	TGCGCCAGCAGCTTGGGGGTTGGTAGCTCCTACAATGAGCAGTTCTTC
-	once	TRBJ2-2	TRBV4-1	CASSQGTVNTGELFF	TGCGCCAGCAGCCAAGGGACGGTGAACACCGGGGAGCTGTTTTTT
TRBD1	few	TRBJ1-5	TRBV6-6	CASSLRDRGTLSSFSQHF	TGTGCCAGCAGTCTCCGGGACAGGGGCACCCTCAGTTCGTTTTCCCAGCATTTT
-	few	TRBJ1-2	TRBV3-1/TRBV3-2	CASSQVKGPNYGYTF	TGTGCCAGCAGCCAAGTCAAGGGTCCTAACTATGGCTACACCTTC
-	-	TRBJ2-1	TRBV28	CASSFRRDEQFF	TGTGCCAGCAGTTTCAGGCGAGATGAGCAGTTCTTC
-	-	TRBJ2-7	TRBV10-3	CAISELREQYF	TGTGCCATCAGTGAGTTAAGGGAGCAGTACTTC
-	-	TRBJ1-4	TRBV6-6	CASSYSHDKEKLFF	TGTGCCAGCAGTTACTCTCACGACAAAGAAAAACTGTTTTTT
-	-	TRBJ1-6	TRBV7-9	CASSSWEGKAPLHF	TGTGCCAGCAGCTCCTGGGAAGGCAAGGCACCCCTCCACTTT
-	-	TRBJ1-2	TRBV27	CASSPMGWGASGYTF	TGTGCCAGCAGTCCCATGGGTTGGGGGGCTAGTGGCTACACCTTC
-	-	TRBJ1-1	TRBV12-3/TRBV12-4	CASSFVPTEAFF	TGTGCCAGCAGTTTTGTACCCACTGAAGCTTTCTTT
-	-	TRBJ2-1	TRBV11-3	CASSPRRSSYNEQFF	TGTGCCAGCAGTCCCCGTCGGAGCTCCTACAATGAGCAGTTCTTC
TRBD1	-	TRBJ2-2	TRBV7-3	CASSFDRARNTGELFF	TGTGCCAGCAGCTTCGACAGGGCTCGGAACACCGGGGAGCTGTTTTTT
-	once	TRBJ1-2	TRBV4-2	CASSQDGSLSLYGYTF	TGTGCCAGCAGCCAAGACGGCAGCCTGTCTCTCTATGGCTACACCTTC